These T cell receptor beta chains were read from a single sample in a study of control samples from healthy donors and cancer patients. The table came from immunoSEQ multiplex PCR; TCRdb's copy has only in-frame clones and leaves some out. Of about 140,000 clones in the sample, 75% to 95% were seen once. Sequenced sample: blood. The source of these receptors is a man aged 25 to 45 in good health. The CDR3 runs from the conserved cysteine through the conserved F or W. A D gene is named only where the DNA matches it firmly. Clone size, where shown, is once, few, many, or a class for clones that have expanded.

size: .
D: .
J: TRBJ1-1
V: TRBV30
CDR3: CAWDRVGTEAFF
DNA: TGTGCCTGGGATAGGGTAGGCACTGAAGCTTTCTTT

size: .
D: .
J: TRBJ2-1
V: TRBV9
CDR3: CASTNDPAGTYNEQFF
DNA: TGTGCCAGCACCAATGACCCCGCGGGGACCTACAATGAGCAGTTCTTC

size: .
D: TRBD2
J: TRBJ2-1
V: TRBV24-1
CDR3: CATSDLSGDSYNEQFF
DNA: TGTGCCACCAGTGATCTTAGCGGGGACTCCTACAATGAGCAGTTCTTC

size: .
D: TRBD1
J: TRBJ1-2
V: TRBV28
CDR3: CASRTGGGGYGYTF
DNA: TGTGCCAGCAGGACAGGGGGTGGGGGCTATGGCTACACCTTC

size: .
D: .
J: TRBJ2-1
V: TRBV7-2
CDR3: CASSLFHEQFF
DNA: TGTGCCAGCAGCTTATTCCATGAGCAGTTCTTC

size: .
D: .
J: TRBJ1-5
V: TRBV6-5
CDR3: CASSQVHGSNQPQHF
DNA: TGTGCCAGCAGTCAGGTCCACGGGAGCAATCAGCCCCAGCATTTT

size: .
D: .
J: TRBJ2-3
V: TRBV5-6
CDR3: CASRALGADTQYF
DNA: TGTGCCAGCAGGGCTTTGGGGGCAGATACGCAGTATTTT

size: .
D: TRBD1
J: TRBJ1-2
V: TRBV5-1
CDR3: CASSREGAYYGYTF
DNA: TGCGCCAGCAGCAGGGAGGGGGCCTACTATGGCTACACCTTC

size: .
D: TRBD1
J: TRBJ1-4
V: TRBV4-1
CDR3: CASSLDREDEKLFF
DNA: TGCGCCAGCAGCCTCGACAGGGAAGATGAAAAACTGTTTTTT

size: few
D: .
J: TRBJ2-1
V: TRBV28
CDR3: CASSLNGREQFF
DNA: TGTGCCAGCAGCTTAAACGGTCGAGAGCAGTTCTTC

size: .
D: .
J: TRBJ2-1
V: TRBV24-1
CDR3: CATSEPGNRDEQFF
DNA: TGTGCCACCAGTGAACCAGGGAATCGGGATGAGCAGTTCTTC

size: .
D: .
J: TRBJ1-2
V: TRBV14
CDR3: CASSQVPDRDAVGYTF
DNA: TGTGCCAGCAGCCAAGTTCCCGACCGGGACGCCGTTGGCTACACCTTC

size: .
D: .
J: TRBJ2-7
V: TRBV5-6
CDR3: CASSLGFGVSYEQYF
DNA: TGTGCCAGCAGCTTGGGTTTCGGGGTCTCCTACGAGCAGTACTTC

size: .
D: TRBD1
J: TRBJ1-1
V: TRBV30
CDR3: CAWRHNRGTEAFF
DNA: TGTGCCTGGAGACATAACAGGGGAACTGAAGCTTTCTTT

size: .
D: .
J: TRBJ1-4
V: TRBV28
CDR3: CASEQGTNEKLFF
DNA: TGTGCCAGCGAACAGGGAACTAATGAAAAACTGTTTTTT

size: .
D: TRBD1
J: TRBJ2-3
V: TRBV11-2
CDR3: CASSSGTDTDTQYF
DNA: TGTGCCAGCAGCTCCGGGACAGACACAGATACGCAGTATTTT

size: .
D: .
J: TRBJ2-1
V: TRBV19
CDR3: CASSIGGEQFF
DNA: TGTGCCAGTAGTATAGGGGGTGAGCAGTTCTTC

size: .
D: TRBD1
J: TRBJ2-1
V: TRBV9
CDR3: CASSVGQGGYNEQFF
DNA: TGTGCCAGCAGCGTGGGACAGGGAGGGTACAATGAGCAGTTCTTC

size: .
D: .
J: TRBJ1-4
V: TRBV2
CDR3: CASSRAGPHEEKLFF
DNA: TGTGCCAGCAGTAGGGCAGGGCCTCATGAAGAAAAACTGTTTTTT

size: .
D: .
J: TRBJ2-2
V: TRBV11-3
CDR3: CASSGPGTPNTGELFF
DNA: TGTGCCAGCAGCGGGCCCGGGACACCGAACACCGGGGAGCTGTTTTTT

size: many
D: .
J: TRBJ2-1
V: TRBV4-1
CDR3: CASSEYNEQFF
DNA: TGCGCCAGCAGTGAATACAATGAGCAGTTCTTC

size: .
D: .
J: TRBJ2-3
V: TRBV9
CDR3: CASSVVPGGTDTQYF
DNA: TGTGCCAGCAGCGTAGTGCCGGGAGGCACAGATACGCAGTATTTT

size: .
D: .
J: TRBJ1-1
V: TRBV19
CDR3: CASSIGMNTEAFF
DNA: TGTGCCAGTAGTATAGGGATGAACACTGAAGCTTTCTTT

size: .
D: .
J: TRBJ1-1
V: TRBV3-1/TRBV3-2
CDR3: CASSLSMGTEAFF
DNA: TGTGCCAGCAGCCTTTCTATGGGCACTGAAGCTTTCTTT

size: .
D: .
J: TRBJ1-1
V: TRBV7-9
CDR3: CASSLARTNTEAFF
DNA: TGTGCCAGCAGCTTAGCGCGGACGAACACTGAAGCTTTCTTT

size: .
D: .
J: TRBJ1-5
V: TRBV7-2
CDR3: CASSLARGAGQPQHF
DNA: TGTGCCAGCAGCCTAGCACGGGGGGCAGGTCAGCCCCAGCATTTT

size: .
D: TRBD1
J: TRBJ1-2
V: TRBV4-1
CDR3: CASSQEGQVYTF
DNA: TGCGCCAGCAGCCAAGAGGGACAGGTTTACACCTTC

size: .
D: .
J: TRBJ1-5
V: TRBV3-1/TRBV3-2
CDR3: CASSDKTDGATQPQHF
DNA: TGTGCCAGCAGCGACAAGACGGACGGTGCCACCCAGCCCCAGCATTTT

size: .
D: .
J: TRBJ2-7
V: TRBV24-1
CDR3: CATSTQDYEQYF
DNA: TGTGCCACCAGTACGCAGGACTACGAGCAGTACTTC

size: .
D: TRBD1
J: TRBJ1-6
V: TRBV5-1
CDR3: CASSTQGQGNSPLHF
DNA: TGCGCCAGCAGCACGCAAGGACAGGGGAATTCACCCCTCCACTTT

size: .
D: TRBD2
J: TRBJ2-3
V: TRBV9
CDR3: CASSEGTSGGDADTQYF
DNA: TGTGCCAGCAGCGAGGGGACTAGCGGGGGGGACGCAGATACGCAGTATTTT

size: .
D: .
J: TRBJ2-7
V: TRBV30
CDR3: CAWTSGLSYEQYF
DNA: TGTGCCTGGACCTCGGGGCTCTCCTACGAGCAGTACTTC

size: many
D: .
J: TRBJ2-7
V: TRBV27
CDR3: CASSRGALFSEQYF
DNA: TGTGCCAGCAGCCGGGGGGCCCTTTTTAGCGAGCAGTACTTC

size: .
D: .
J: TRBJ2-5
V: TRBV2
CDR3: CASSEETQYF
DNA: TGTGCCAGCAGTGAAGAGACCCAGTACTTC

size: .
D: .
J: TRBJ2-7
V: TRBV7-2
CDR3: CASSLGVRGTDFSYEQYF
DNA: TGTGCCAGCAGCTTAGGGGTCCGGGGTACCGATTTCTCCTACGAGCAGTACTTC

size: .
D: TRBD1
J: TRBJ1-1
V: TRBV6-5
CDR3: CASSGTGRFEAFF
DNA: TGTGCCAGTTCCGGGACAGGTCGCTTTGAAGCTTTCTTT

size: .
D: TRBD1
J: TRBJ2-3
V: TRBV2
CDR3: CASSGTGGDTQYF
DNA: TGTGCCAGCTCGGGGACAGGGGGAGATACGCAGTATTTT

size: .
D: TRBD1
J: TRBJ2-3
V: TRBV5-4
CDR3: CASSLAGGSASDTQYF
DNA: TGTGCCAGCAGCTTGGCAGGGGGATCTGCGTCGGATACGCAGTATTTT